This T cell receptor beta chain was observed in a study of graft-versus-host responses after intestinal transplantation. Plates contained 200,000 CFSE-labeled responder cells and 200,000 irradiated, violet-dye-labeled stimulator cells. The CDR3 consists of 12 residues. V was shortened by 0 bases and J by 4 bases, with 4 bases between the two germline ends. The germline CDR1 and CDR2 sequences are GTSNPN and SVGIG (reference sequence). A single count supports this clone. The data were produced by immunoSEQ multiplex PCR, yet TCRdb's version contains in-frame clones alone and is incomplete. There are about 9,000 clones in the sample; 27% occur only once, and 5% lies in the top ten.

This TCR was recovered from a human patient who was an organ donor for intestinal transplantation. The sample was alloreactive CD8+ T cells from a mixed lymphocyte reaction culture, taken before transplantation. Subset denoted: CFSE-low proliferating T cells sorted from approximately 6-day pre-transplant mixed lymphocyte reaction (GvH or HvG direction). This chain uses TRBV30 with TRBJ1-3; no firm D call. The CDR3: CAWSVSGNTIYF. The CDR3 DNA follows: TGTGCCTGGAGTGTTTCCGGAAACACCATATATTTT. The full variable domain, completed using reference TRBV30 and TRBJ1-3, is SQTIHQWPATLVQPVGSPLSLECTVEGTSNPNLYWYRQAAGRGLQLLFYSVGIGQISSEVPQNLSASRPQDRQFILSSKKLLLSDSGFYLCAWSVSGNTIYFGEGSWLTVV.